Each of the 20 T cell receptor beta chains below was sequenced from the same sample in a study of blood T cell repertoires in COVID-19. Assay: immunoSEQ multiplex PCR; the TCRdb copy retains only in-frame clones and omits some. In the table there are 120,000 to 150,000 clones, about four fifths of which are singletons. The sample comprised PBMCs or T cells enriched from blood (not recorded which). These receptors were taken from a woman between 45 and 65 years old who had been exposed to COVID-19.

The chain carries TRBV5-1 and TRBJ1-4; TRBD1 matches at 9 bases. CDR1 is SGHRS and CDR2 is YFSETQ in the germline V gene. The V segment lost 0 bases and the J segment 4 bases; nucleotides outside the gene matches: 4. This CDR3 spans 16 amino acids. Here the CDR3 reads CASSLVLGQGNEKLFF. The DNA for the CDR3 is TGCGCCAGCAGCTTGGTTCTGGGACAGGGTAATGAAAAACTGTTTTTT.

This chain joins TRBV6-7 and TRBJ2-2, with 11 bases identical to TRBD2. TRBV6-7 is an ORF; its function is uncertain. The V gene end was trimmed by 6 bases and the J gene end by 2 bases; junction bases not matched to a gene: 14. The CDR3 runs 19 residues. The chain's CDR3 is CASSLKTGTSGPNTGELFF. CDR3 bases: TGTGCCAGCAGCCTAAAAACCGGGACTAGCGGCCCTAACACCGGGGAGCTGTTTTTT.

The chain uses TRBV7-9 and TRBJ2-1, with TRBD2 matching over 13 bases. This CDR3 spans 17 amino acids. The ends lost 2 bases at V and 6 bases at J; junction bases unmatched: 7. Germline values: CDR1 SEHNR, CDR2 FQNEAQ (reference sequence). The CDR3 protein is CASSLSSTSGGGNEQFF. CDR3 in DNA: TGTGCCAGCAGCTTATCCAGCACTAGCGGGGGGGGCAATGAGCAGTTCTTC.

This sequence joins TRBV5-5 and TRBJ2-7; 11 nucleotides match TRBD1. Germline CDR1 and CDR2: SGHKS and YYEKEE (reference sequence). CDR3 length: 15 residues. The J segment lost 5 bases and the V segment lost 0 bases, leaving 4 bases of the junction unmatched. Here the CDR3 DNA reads TGTGCCAGCAGCTTGGGAGGGACAGGGGGTGACGAGCAGTACTTC. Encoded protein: CASSLGGTGGDEQYF.

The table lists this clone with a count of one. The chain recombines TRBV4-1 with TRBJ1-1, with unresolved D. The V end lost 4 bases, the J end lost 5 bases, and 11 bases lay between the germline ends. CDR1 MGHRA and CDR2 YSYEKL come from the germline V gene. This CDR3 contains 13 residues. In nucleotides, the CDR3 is TGCGCCAGCAGCCCCCTCTTCCAGACTGAAGCTTTCTTT. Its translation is CASSPLFQTEAFF.

The CDR3 loop reads CASSMGQAPETQYF. The CDR3, as DNA: TGCGCCAGCTCAATGGGACAGGCTCCGGAGACCCAGTACTTC. This sequence joins TRBV5-1 and TRBJ2-5; 8 bases line up with TRBD1. The CDR3 consists of 14 residues. Germline V gives CDR1 SGHRS, CDR2 YFSETQ. Trimming removed 7 bases from V and 5 bases from J; junction bases left unmatched: 10.

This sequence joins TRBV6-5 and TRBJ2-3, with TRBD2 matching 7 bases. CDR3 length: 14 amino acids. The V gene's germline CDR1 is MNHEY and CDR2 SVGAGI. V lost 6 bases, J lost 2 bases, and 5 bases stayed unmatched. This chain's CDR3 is CASSSSGHTDTQYF. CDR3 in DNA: TGTGCCAGCAGCTCTAGCGGCCACACAGATACGCAGTATTTT.

CDR3 region: CASSPTGSNEKLFF. The CDR3 bases are TGCGCCAGCAGCCCGACAGGGTCTAATGAAAAACTGTTTTTT. This chain joins TRBV5-1 and TRBJ1-4; TRBD1 aligns across 7 bases. The junction had 3 bases not matched to a gene; V was cut back by 4 bases and J by 3 bases. CDR3 size: 14 residues. In germline, CDR1 is SGHRS, CDR2 YFSETQ.

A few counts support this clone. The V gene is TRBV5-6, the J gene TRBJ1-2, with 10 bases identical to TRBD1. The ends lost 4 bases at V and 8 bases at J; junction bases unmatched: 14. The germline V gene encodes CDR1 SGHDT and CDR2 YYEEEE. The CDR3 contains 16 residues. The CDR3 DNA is TGTGCCAGCAGCCCAACGACGGGACAGGGGTTAGCGGGCTACACCTTC. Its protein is CASSPTTGQGLAGYTF.

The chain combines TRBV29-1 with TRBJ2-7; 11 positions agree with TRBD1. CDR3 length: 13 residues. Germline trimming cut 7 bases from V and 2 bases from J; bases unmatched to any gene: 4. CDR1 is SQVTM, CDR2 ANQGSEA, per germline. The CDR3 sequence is CSAGQGATYEQYF. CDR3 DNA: TGCAGCGCCGGACAGGGGGCGACCTACGAGCAGTACTTC.

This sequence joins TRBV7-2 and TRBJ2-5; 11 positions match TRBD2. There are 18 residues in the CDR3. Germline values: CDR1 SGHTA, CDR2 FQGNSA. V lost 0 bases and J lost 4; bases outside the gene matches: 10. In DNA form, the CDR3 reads TGTGCCAGCAGCTTAGCCCTACTAGCGGGGGTGGGCGGAGAGACCCAGTACTTC. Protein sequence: CASSLALLAGVGGETQYF.

CDR3 in DNA: TGTGCCAGCAGCGTAGATCTAGCGGGAGTCCGGAATGAGCAGTTCTTC. The encoded protein is CASSVDLAGVRNEQFF. The chain employs TRBV9 and TRBJ2-1; 10 bases line up with TRBD2. The CDR3 is 16 amino acids. The V gene end was trimmed by 0 bases and the J gene end by 7 bases; junction bases not matched to a gene: 7. Germline CDR1 is SGDLS and CDR2 is YYNGEE.

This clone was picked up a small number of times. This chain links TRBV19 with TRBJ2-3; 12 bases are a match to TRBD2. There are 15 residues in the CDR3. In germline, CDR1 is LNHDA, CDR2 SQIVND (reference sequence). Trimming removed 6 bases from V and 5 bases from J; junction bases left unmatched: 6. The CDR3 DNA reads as TGTGCCAGTAGACTGACTAGCGGGAGAATAGATACGCAGTATTTT. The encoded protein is CASRLTSGRIDTQYF.

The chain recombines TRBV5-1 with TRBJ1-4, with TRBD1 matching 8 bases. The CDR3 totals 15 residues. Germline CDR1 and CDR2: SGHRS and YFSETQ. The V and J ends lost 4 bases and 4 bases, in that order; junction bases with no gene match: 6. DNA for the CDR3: TGCGCCAGCAGCCCTCGACAGGGGTATAATGAAAAACTGTTTTTT. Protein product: CASSPRQGYNEKLFF.

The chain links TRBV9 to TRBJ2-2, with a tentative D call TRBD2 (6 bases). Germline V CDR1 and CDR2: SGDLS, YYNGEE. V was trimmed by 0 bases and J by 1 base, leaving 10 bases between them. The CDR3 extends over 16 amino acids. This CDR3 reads CASSVGGSGNTGELFF. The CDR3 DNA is TGTGCCAGCAGCGTAGGCGGTAGCGGGAACACCGGGGAGCTGTTTTTT.

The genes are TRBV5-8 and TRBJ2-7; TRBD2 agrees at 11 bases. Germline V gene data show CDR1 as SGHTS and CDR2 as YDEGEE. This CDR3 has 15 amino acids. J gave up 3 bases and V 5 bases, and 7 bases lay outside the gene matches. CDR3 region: CASRPLAGDYYEQYF. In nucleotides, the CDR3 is TGTGCCAGCAGACCACTAGCGGGGGACTACTACGAGCAGTACTTC.

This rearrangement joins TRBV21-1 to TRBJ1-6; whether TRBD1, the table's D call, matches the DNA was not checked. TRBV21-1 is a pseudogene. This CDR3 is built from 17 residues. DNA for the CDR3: TGTGCCAGCAAGTCCCCTCAGGGGTCGAGTTATAATTCACCCCTCCACTTT. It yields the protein CASKSPQGSSYNSPLHF.

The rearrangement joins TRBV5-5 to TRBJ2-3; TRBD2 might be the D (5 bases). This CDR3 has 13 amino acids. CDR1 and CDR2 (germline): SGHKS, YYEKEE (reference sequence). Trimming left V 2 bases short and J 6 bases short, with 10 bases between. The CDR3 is CASSFGGPDTQYF. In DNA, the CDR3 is TGTGCCAGCAGCTTTGGAGGCCCGGATACGCAGTATTTT. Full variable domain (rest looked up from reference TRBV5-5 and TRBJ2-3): DAGVTQSPTHLIKTRGQQVTLRCSPISGHKSVSWYQQVLGQGPQFIFQYYEKEERGRGNFPDRFSARQFPNYSSELNVNALLLGDSALYLCASSFGGPDTQYFGPGTRLTVL.

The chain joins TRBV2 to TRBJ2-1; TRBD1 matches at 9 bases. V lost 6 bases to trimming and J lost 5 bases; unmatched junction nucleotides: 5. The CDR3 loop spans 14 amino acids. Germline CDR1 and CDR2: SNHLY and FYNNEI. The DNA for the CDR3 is TGTGCCAGCAGGAGACAGGGGGGCAACAATGAGCAGTTCTTC. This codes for CASRRQGGNNEQFF.

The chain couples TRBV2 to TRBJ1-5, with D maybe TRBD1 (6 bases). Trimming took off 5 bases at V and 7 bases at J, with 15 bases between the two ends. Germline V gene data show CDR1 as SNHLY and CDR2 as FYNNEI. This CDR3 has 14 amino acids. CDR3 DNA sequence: TGTGCCAGCAGTTCACTGGGGGCAGGCCAGCCCCAGCATTTT. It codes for CASSSLGAGQPQHF.